The clone carrying this T cell receptor (beta chain) was observed a few times. V was clipped by 3 bases and J by 3 bases; unmatched bases: 20. The germline V gene has CDR1 SEHNR and CDR2 FQNEAQ (reference sequence). The CDR3 sequence is 19 residues long. This record comes from a study of blood T cell repertoires in COVID-19. Only in-frame clones appear in the TCRdb table, and some are missing; sequencing was by immunoSEQ multiplex PCR. The sample lists 65,000 to 95,000 clones; over 75% were seen once. The sequenced sample consisted of peripheral blood. The TCR originated in a man in his 70s with active or convalescent COVID-19. The gene calls are TRBV7-9 and TRBJ2-7; TRBD2 aligns across 7 bases. CDR3 region: CASSFPLLPRGTQNYEQYF. The CDR3 DNA reads TGTGCCAGCAGCTTTCCCTTACTACCGCGGGGGACCCAGAACTACGAGCAGTACTTC.